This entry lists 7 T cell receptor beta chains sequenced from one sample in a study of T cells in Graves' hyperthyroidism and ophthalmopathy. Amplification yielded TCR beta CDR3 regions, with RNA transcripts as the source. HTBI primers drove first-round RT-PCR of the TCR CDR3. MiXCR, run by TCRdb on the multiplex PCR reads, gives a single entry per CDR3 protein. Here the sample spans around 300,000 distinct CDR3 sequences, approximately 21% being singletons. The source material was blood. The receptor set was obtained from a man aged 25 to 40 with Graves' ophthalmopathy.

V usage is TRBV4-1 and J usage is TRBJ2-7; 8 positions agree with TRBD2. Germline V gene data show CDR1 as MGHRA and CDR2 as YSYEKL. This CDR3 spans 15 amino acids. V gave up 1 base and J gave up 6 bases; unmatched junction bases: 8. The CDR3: CASSQVSGSLGEQYF. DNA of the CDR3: TGCGCCAGCAGCCAAGTAAGCGGGAGCCTCGGCGAGCAGTACTTC.

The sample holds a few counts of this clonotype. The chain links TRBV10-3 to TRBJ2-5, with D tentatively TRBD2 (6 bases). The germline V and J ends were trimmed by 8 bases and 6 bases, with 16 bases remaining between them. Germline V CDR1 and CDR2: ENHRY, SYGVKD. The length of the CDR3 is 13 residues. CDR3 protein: CAIRDSSRKTQYF. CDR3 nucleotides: TGTGCCATCCGGGACTCCAGTAGGAAGACCCAGTACTTC.

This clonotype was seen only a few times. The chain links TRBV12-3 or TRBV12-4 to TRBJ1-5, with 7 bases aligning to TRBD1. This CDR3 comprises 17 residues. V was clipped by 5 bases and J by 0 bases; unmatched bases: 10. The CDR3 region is CASSTLRDRYSNQPQHF. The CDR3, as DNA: TGTGCCAGCAGTACCCTCCGGGACAGATATAGCAATCAGCCCCAGCATTTT.

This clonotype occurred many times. CDR3 coding DNA: TGTGCCATCCGGACAGGGGGCGACGGCTACACCTTC. This encodes CAIRTGGDGYTF. V usage is TRBV30 and J usage is TRBJ1-2; 11 bases are a match to TRBD1. Looked up from germline, CDR1 is GTSNPN and CDR2 is SVGIG (reference sequence). Germline trimming cut 8 bases from V and 8 bases from J; bases unmatched to any gene: 7. CDR3 length equals 12 residues.

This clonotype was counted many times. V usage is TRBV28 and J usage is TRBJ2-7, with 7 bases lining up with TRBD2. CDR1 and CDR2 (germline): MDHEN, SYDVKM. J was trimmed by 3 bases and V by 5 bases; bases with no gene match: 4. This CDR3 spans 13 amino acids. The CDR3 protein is CASSPTSRYEQYF. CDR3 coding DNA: TGTGCCAGCAGTCCGACTAGCCGCTACGAGCAGTACTTC. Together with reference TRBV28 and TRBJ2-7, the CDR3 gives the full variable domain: DVKVTQSSRYLVKRTGEKVFLECVQDMDHENMFWYRQDPGLGLRLIYFSYDVKMKEKGDIPEGYSVSREKKERFSLILESASTNQTSMYLCASSPTSRYEQYFGPGTRLTVT.

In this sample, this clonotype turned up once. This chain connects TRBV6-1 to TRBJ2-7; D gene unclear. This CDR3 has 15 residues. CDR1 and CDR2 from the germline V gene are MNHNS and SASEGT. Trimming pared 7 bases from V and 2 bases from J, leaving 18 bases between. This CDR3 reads CASTLSRQLTYEQYF. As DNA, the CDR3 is TGTGCCAGCACCCTCTCCCGGCAACTAACCTACGAGCAGTACTTC.

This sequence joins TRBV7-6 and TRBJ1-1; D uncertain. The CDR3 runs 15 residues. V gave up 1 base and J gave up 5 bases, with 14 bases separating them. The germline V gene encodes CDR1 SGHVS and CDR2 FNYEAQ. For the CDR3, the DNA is TGTGCCAGCAGCTTAGAGGTTCGGGGTGGTACTGAAGCTTTCTTT. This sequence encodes CASSLEVRGGTEAFF.